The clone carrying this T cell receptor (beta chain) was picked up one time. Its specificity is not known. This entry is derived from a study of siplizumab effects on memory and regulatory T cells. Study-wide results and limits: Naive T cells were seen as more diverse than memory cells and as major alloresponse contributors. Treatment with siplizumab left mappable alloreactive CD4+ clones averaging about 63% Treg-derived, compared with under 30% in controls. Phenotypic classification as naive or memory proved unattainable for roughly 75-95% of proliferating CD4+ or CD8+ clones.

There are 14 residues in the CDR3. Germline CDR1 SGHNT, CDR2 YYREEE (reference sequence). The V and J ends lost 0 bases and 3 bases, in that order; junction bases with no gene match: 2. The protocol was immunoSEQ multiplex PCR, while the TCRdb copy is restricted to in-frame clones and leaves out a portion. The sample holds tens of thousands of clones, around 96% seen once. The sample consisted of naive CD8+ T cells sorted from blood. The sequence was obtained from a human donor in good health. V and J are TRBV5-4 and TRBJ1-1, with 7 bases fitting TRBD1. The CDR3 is CASSLVGTDTEAFF. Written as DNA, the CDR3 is TGTGCCAGCAGCTTGGTCGGGACAGACACTGAAGCTTTCTTT.